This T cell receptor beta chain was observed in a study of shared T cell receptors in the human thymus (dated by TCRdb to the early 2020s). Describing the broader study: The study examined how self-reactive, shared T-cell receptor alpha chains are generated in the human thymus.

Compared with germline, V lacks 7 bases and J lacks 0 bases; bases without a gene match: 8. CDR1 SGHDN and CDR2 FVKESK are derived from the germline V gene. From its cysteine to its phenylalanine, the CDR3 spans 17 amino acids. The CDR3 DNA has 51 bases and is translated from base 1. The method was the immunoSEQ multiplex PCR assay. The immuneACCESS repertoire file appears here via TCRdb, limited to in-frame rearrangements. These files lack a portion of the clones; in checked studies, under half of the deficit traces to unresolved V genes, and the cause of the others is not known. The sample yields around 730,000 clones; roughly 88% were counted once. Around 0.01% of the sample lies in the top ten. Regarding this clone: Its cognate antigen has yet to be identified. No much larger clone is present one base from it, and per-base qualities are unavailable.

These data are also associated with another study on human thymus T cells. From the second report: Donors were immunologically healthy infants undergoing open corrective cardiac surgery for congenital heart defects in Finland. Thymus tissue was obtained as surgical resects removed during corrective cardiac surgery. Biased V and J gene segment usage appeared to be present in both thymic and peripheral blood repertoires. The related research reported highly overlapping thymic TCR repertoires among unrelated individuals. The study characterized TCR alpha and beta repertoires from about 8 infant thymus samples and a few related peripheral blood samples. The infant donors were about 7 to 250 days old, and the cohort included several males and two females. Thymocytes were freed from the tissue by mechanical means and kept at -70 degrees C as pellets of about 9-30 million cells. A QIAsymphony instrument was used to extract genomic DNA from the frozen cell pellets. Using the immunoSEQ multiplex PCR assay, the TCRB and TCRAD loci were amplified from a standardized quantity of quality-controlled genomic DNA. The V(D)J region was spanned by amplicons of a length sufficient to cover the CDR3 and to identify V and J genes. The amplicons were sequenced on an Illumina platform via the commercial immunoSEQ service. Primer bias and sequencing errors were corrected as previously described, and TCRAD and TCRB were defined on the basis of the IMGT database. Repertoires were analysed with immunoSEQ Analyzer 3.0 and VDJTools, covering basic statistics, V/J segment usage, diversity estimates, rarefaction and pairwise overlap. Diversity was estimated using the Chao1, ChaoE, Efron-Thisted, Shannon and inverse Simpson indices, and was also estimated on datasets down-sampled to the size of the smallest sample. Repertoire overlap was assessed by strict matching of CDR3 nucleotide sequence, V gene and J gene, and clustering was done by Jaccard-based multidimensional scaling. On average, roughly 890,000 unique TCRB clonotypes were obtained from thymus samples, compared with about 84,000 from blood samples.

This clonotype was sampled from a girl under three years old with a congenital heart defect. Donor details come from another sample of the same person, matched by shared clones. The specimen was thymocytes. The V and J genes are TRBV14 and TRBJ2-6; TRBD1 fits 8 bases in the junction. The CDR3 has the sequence CASIGTGSSSGANVLTF. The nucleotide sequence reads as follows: TGTGCCAGCATCGGGACAGGTTCGAGCTCTGGGGCCAACGTCCTGACTTTC.